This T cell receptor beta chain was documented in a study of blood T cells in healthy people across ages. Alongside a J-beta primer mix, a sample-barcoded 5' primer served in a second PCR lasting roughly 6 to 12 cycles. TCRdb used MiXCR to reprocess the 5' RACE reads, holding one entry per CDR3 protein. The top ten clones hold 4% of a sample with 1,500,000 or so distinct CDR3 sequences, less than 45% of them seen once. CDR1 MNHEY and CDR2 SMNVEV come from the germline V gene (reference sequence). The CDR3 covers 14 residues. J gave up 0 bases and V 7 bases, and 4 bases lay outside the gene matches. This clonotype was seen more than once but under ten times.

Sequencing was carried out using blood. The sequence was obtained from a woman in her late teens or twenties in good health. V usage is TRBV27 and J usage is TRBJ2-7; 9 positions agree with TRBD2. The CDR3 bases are TGTGCCAGCACCCTTAGCGGGAGCTCCTACGAGCAGTACTTC. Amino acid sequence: CASTLSGSSYEQYF.